The 11 T cell receptor beta chains in this list originate from one sample, sequenced in a study of Graves' ophthalmopathy and Graves' hyperthyroidism. Researchers took RNA transcripts and amplified TCR beta CDR3 regions from them. HTBI primers primed a first-round RT-PCR, and a second-round multiplex PCR followed. TCRdb re-called the multiplex PCR reads through MiXCR, storing one row per CDR3 protein. The sample records around 1.1 million distinct CDR3 sequences, about 40% being singletons. The material sequenced was peripheral blood or thyroid tissue (not recorded which). Receptors were obtained from an adult man with Graves' hyperthyroidism.

This clonotype came up many times. The rearrangement uses TRBV5-4 and TRBJ1-4; no definite D call. Per germline, CDR1 SGHNT and CDR2 YYREEE (reference sequence). The CDR3 covers 15 residues. The germline V and J ends were trimmed by 0 bases and 0 bases, with 6 bases remaining between them. CDR3 bases: TGTGCCAGCAGCTTGGCCGAAACAACTAATGAAAAACTGTTTTTT. Its protein product is CASSLAETTNEKLFF. The full variable domain, its missing parts supplied by reference TRBV5-4 and TRBJ1-4, is ETGVTQSPTHLIKTRGQQVTLRCSSQSGHNTVSWYQQALGQGPQFIFQYYREEENGRGNFPPRFSGLQFPNYSSELNVNALELDDSALYLCASSLAETTNEKLFFGSGTQLSVL.

The chain recombines TRBV28 with TRBJ1-4; D may be TRBD1 (6 bases). The CDR3 spans 15 residues. Trimming took off 6 bases at V and 14 bases at J, with 25 bases between the two ends. Germline V lookup: CDR1 MDHEN, CDR2 SYDVKM. The CDR3, as DNA: TGTGCCAGCAGCGGCGGGGGGCCTTTAATGAAAAGGCTGTTTTTT. This encodes CASSGGGPLMKRLFF. The full variable domain, in which reference TRBV28 and TRBJ1-4 provide the parts outside the CDR3, is DVKVTQSSRYLVKRTGEKVFLECVQDMDHENMFWYRQDPGLGLRLIYFSYDVKMKEKGDIPEGYSVSREKKERFSLILESASTNQTSMYLCASSGGGPLMKRLFFGSGTQLSVL.

This chain links TRBV7-7 with TRBJ2-5; 8 bases fit TRBD2. Germline CDR1 reads SSHAT; CDR2 reads FNYEAQ (reference sequence). The trim removed 4 bases at V and 5 bases at J, leaving 9 bases unmatched. The CDR3 length is 15 residues. The CDR3 loop reads CASSSTAGDSETQYF. The CDR3 DNA is TGTGCCAGCAGCTCAACAGCGGGAGACAGTGAGACCCAGTACTTC. Supplemented by reference TRBV7-7 and TRBJ2-5, the full variable domain reads GAGVSQSPRYKVTKRGQDVTLRCDPISSHATLYWYQQALGQGPEFLTYFNYEAQPDKSGLPSDRFSAERPEGSISTLTIQRTEQRDSAMYRCASSSTAGDSETQYFGPGTRLLVL.

This clonotype showed up many times. The chain is built from TRBV19 and TRBJ2-5; maybe TRBD1 (6 bases). Germline lookup yields CDR1 LNHDA and CDR2 SQIVND (reference sequence). V was pared by 5 bases and J by 3 bases, with 7 bases between. The CDR3 is 12 amino acids. The CDR3 DNA sequence: TGTGCCAGTAGTCGGGACAAAGAGACCCAGTACTTC. It specifies CASSRDKETQYF. Full variable domain (missing parts from reference TRBV19 and TRBJ2-5): DGGITQSPKYLFRKEGQNVTLSCEQNLNHDAMYWYRQDPGQGLRLIYYSQIVNDFQKGDIAEGYSVSREKKESFPLTVTSAQKNPTAFYLCASSRDKETQYFGPGTRLLVL.

This clonotype was counted many times. This chain uses TRBV19 with TRBJ1-5, with D maybe TRBD1 (6 bases). Germline-derived CDR1 and CDR2 are LNHDA and SQIVND (reference sequence). V gave up 7 bases and J gave up 6 bases, with 19 bases separating them. This CDR3 is 15 amino acids long. The CDR3 sequence is CASNWGGQDAQPQHF. CDR3 in DNA: TGTGCCAGTAATTGGGGGGGGCAGGATGCTCAGCCCCAGCATTTT.

This clonotype has only a few counts. V gene TRBV7-9 combines with J gene TRBJ1-2; D ambiguous. V dropped 6 bases and J dropped 4 bases, with 18 bases sitting between them. Germline V gives CDR1 SEHNR, CDR2 FQNEAQ (reference sequence). The CDR3 runs to 15 residues. As DNA, the CDR3 is TGTGCCAGCAGAGGCTCGGAAGAGCAATCCTATGGCTACACCTTC. This codes for CASRGSEEQSYGYTF. The full variable domain, completed using reference TRBV7-9 and TRBJ1-2, is DTGVSQNPRHKITKRGQNVTFRCDPISEHNRLYWYRQTLGQGPEFLTYFQNEAQLEKSRLLSDRFSAERPKGSFSTLEIQRTEQGDSAMYLCASRGSEEQSYGYTFGSGTRLTVV.

As to this clonotype: Mismatch with germline at one junction end may stem from a read error. This chain uses TRBV7-2 with TRBJ1-6; D unresolved. The CDR3 spans 14 residues. Germline lookup yields CDR1 SGHTA and CDR2 FQGNSA. Here the CDR3 DNA reads TGTGCCGGCAGCTTAAGAACCTATAATTCACCCCTCCACTTT. Amino acids: CAGSLRTYNSPLHF.

This chain joins TRBV25-1 and TRBJ1-5; a weak D match, TRBD1 (5 bases). The CDR3 has 14 residues. With 6 bases removed from V and 6 bases from J, the gap between germline ends came to 15 bases. CDR1 MGHDK and CDR2 SYGVNS come from the germline V gene. CDR3 sequence (DNA): TGTGCCAGCAGGTCGTTGACAGTTTCTCAGCCCCAGCATTTT. Its translation: CASRSLTVSQPQHF.

V and J are TRBV15 and TRBJ1-6; maybe TRBD1 (5 bases). The CDR3 contains 15 residues. Germline CDR1 LNHNV, CDR2 YYDKDF (reference sequence). V lost 3 bases and J 7 bases, leaving 13 bases between the germline ends. The CDR3 DNA is TGTGCCACCAGCAGCTCGGGGGGAGTCAATTCACCCCTCCACTTT. The encoded protein is CATSSSGGVNSPLHF.

The V gene is TRBV19, the J gene TRBJ1-5; TRBD1 might be the D (5 bases). The CDR3 contains 17 residues. Trimming removed 7 bases from V and 1 base from J, with 20 bases in between. The V gene's germline CDR1 is LNHDA and CDR2 SQIVND (reference sequence). The CDR3 DNA is TGTGCCAGTACCTCATTGGGCGGGGACCTAAGCAATCAGCCCCAGCATTTT. Amino acids: CASTSLGGDLSNQPQHF.

Concerning this clonotype: This likely comes from a read error, as the CDR3 has no conserved phenylalanine or tryptophan at its end. V usage is TRBV7-2 and J usage is TRBJ2-7; unclear D gene. V was pared by 5 bases and J by 4 bases, with 9 bases between. CDR1 is SGHTA, CDR2 FQGNSA, per germline. The CDR3 extends over 12 amino acids. The DNA of the CDR3 is TGTGCCAGCAGCCTAGATTGGTACGAGCAGTACCTC. Its protein product is CASSLDWYEQYL.